This TCR beta chain was sequenced during a study of siplizumab effects on memory and regulatory T cells. The study, taken as a whole, reports: Of the alloreactive clones, only a minor fraction mapped to unstimulated subsets. Siplizumab caused a significant drop in alloreactive sequences traceable to unstimulated CD4+ memory cells.

CDR1 is SNHLY and CDR2 is FYNNEI in the germline V gene. Trimming removed 7 bases from V and 0 bases from J, with 15 bases in between. The CDR3 runs 15 residues. It was 85,000 to 100,000 TCR templates that were assayed per sample. Assay used: immunoSEQ multiplex PCR; TCRdb lists only in-frame clones, some missing. The table records roughly 100,000 clones, about 93% of them present only once. Remarks on this clone: Its antigen is not known.

Sequenced sample: CD4+ T cells sorted from blood. The V call is TRBV2, the J call TRBJ2-5; no firm D call. This receptor was taken from a human donor in good health. The CDR3 DNA is TGTGCCAGCAAAGGTACTATTGCCTACCAAGAGACCCAGTACTTC. Translated: CASKGTIAYQETQYF.